The 26 T cell receptor beta chains presented below share a single source sample, sequenced in a study of T cell repertoires in cytomegalovirus infection. In TCRdb, the reads were re-called with MiXCR into one record per CDR3 protein. The profile covers around 550,000 distinct CDR3 sequences, with roughly 29% appearing a single time and less than 15% taken by the ten largest. The sequencing sample was made of PBMCs. These receptors were collected from a human donor in good health (CMV status not recorded). Some clones in this sample may be carry-over from other donors' samples.

The genes are TRBV5-8 and TRBJ2-7, with a weak D call TRBD2 (6 bases). The germline V gene has CDR1 SGHTS and CDR2 YDEGEE. The CDR3 has 13 residues. The V gene lost 4 bases and the J gene lost 5 bases, with 13 bases spanning the gap. CDR3 amino acids: CASSTRGINEQYF. CDR3 nucleotides: TGTGCCAGCAGCACCCGGGGGATCAACGAGCAGTACTTC.

The rearrangement joins TRBV30 to TRBJ2-5; 13 nucleotides match TRBD2. Germline V gene sequence: CDR1 GTSNPN, CDR2 SVGIG (reference sequence). Germline trimming cut 0 bases from V and 5 bases from J; bases unmatched to any gene: 6. The CDR3 covers 16 residues. The CDR3 loop reads CAWSVGGLAGRETQYF. The CDR3 DNA reads as TGTGCCTGGAGTGTAGGGGGACTAGCGGGAAGGGAGACCCAGTACTTC.

The chain employs TRBV7-8 and TRBJ2-7; D ambiguous. V lost 1 base, J lost 2 bases, and 15 bases lay in between. This CDR3 region has 16 residues. Germline V gene lookup returns CDR1 SGHVS and CDR2 FQNEAQ. CDR3 coding DNA: TGTGCCAGCAGCTTAGTTTTTGTGGGCCTACCCTACGAGCAGTACGTC. Translation gives CASSLVFVGLPYEQYV.

There are a few counts of this clonotype. The rearrangement joins TRBV18 to TRBJ1-2, with D tentatively TRBD1 (5 bases). Germline V gene sequence: CDR1 KGHSH, CDR2 LQKENI. The CDR3 has 15 amino acids. Trimming pared 3 bases from V and 7 bases from J, leaving 18 bases between. CDR3 in DNA: TGTGCCAGCTCACCGTTCGACCGGGGGGAAGGTGGCTACACCTTC. It yields the protein CASSPFDRGEGGYTF.

This clonotype was found a few times. The V gene is TRBV7-2, the J gene TRBJ2-2; 9 positions match TRBD2. The CDR3 totals 15 residues. In germline, CDR1 is SGHTA, CDR2 FQGNSA. Trimming at V came to 0 bases and at J to 6 bases, leaving 2 bases not matched to a gene. CDR3 nucleotides: TGTGCCAGCAGCTTAGCGTCTAGCGGGGCCGGGGAGCTGTTTTTT. Translating it yields CASSLASSGAGELFF.

This chain connects TRBV7-2 to TRBJ2-2, with D maybe TRBD2 (5 bases). This CDR3 region has 14 residues. V dropped 1 base and J dropped 9 bases, with 12 bases sitting between them. CDR1 and CDR2 (germline): SGHTA, FQGNSA. The CDR3 region has the DNA TGTGCCAGCAGCTTAGTTGCGGGTCCCAGGGAGCTGTTTTTT. Protein sequence: CASSLVAGPRELFF.

This clonotype was seen repeatedly, ten times or more. CDR3 sequence: CASHGGAPRGMAYEQYF. Here the CDR3 DNA reads TGTGCCAGTCACGGAGGGGCCCCCCGGGGGATGGCCTACGAGCAGTACTTC. The chain carries TRBV28 and TRBJ2-7, with a tentative D call TRBD2 (6 bases). The CDR3 loop spans 17 amino acids. Per germline, CDR1 MDHEN and CDR2 SYDVKM. V dropped 9 bases and J dropped 2 bases, with 26 bases sitting between them.

The rearrangement joins TRBV7-9 to TRBJ1-5; D is ambiguous. Per germline, CDR1 SEHNR and CDR2 FQNEAQ (reference sequence). CDR3 size: 15 residues. The V end lost 5 bases, the J end lost 0 bases, and 11 bases lay between the germline ends. The CDR3 nucleotides are TGTGCCAGCAGCCCAGGCTGGATTAGCAATCAGCCCCAGCATTTT. The encoded protein is CASSPGWISNQPQHF.

For the CDR3, the DNA is TGTGCCAGCAGCAGCCGGGACGCGAACACTGAAGCTTTCTTT. This sequence encodes CASSSRDANTEAFF. The V gene is TRBV7-3, the J gene TRBJ1-1; D is possibly TRBD1 (5 bases). V lost 5 bases to trimming and J lost 1 base, with 11 bases between them. There are 14 residues in the CDR3. CDR1 and CDR2 (germline): SGHTA, FQGTGA.

The chain has TRBV2 and TRBJ2-7, with D possibly being TRBD1 or TRBD2 (5 bases each). This CDR3 comprises 12 residues. The V end lost 7 bases, the J end lost 6 bases, and 13 bases lay between the germline ends. Germline V CDR1 and CDR2: SNHLY, FYNNEI. The CDR3 DNA reads TGTGCCAGCACTTTCCGAGGGGTCGAGCAGTACGTC. Its protein product is CASTFRGVEQYV.

This clonotype was seen only once. J is TRBJ1-6 and V is TRBV25-1; 7 bases line up with TRBD1. The CDR3 is 15 amino acids. Germline trimming cut 6 bases from V and 6 bases from J; bases unmatched to any gene: 8. Germline values: CDR1 MGHDK, CDR2 SYGVNS. DNA for the CDR3: TGTGCCAGCAGGGAAGGGGGCAGGGGTAATTCACCCCTCCACTTT. It translates to CASREGGRGNSPLHF.

Note on this clonotype: This may be a read error, as it is one base from a much larger clone. The V gene is TRBV7-2, the J gene TRBJ1-5; the match to TRBD1 covers 8 bases. The CDR3 is 14 amino acids. CDR1 is SGHTA and CDR2 is FQGNSA in the germline V gene. Here the CDR3 DNA reads TGTGCCAACAGCTCAGGGGGCTGGAATCAGCCCCAGCATTTT. As protein: CANSSGGWNQPQHF.

The chain joins TRBV4-1 to TRBJ1-1; the D gene is possibly TRBD1 (5 bases). This CDR3 is 16 amino acids long. Trimming stripped 2 bases from V and 2 bases from J, with 15 bases between. The germline V gene has CDR1 MGHRA and CDR2 YSYEKL. The CDR3 reads CASSQQTGTVNTEAFF. The CDR3 region has the DNA TGCGCCAGCAGCCAACAAACCGGGACGGTTAACACTGAAGCTTTCTTT.

Concerning this clonotype itself: This clone may be a read error of a much larger clone one base away. The chain joins TRBV7-2 to TRBJ2-5; no reliable D call. V gave up 8 bases and J gave up 3 bases, with 13 bases separating them. Germline V gene sequence: CDR1 SGHTA, CDR2 FQGNSA. This CDR3 spans 13 amino acids. DNA of the CDR3: TGTGCCAGCCGCCTCCCCCATGAAGAGACCCAGTACTTC. Protein sequence: CASRLPHEETQYF.

This clonotype was observed many times. The rearrangement links TRBV7-8 to TRBJ2-2; D might be TRBD2 (5 bases). Germline V gene data show CDR1 as SGHVS and CDR2 as FQNEAQ. V lost 7 bases, J lost 5 bases, and 23 bases lay in between. The CDR3 has 17 amino acids. The CDR3 loop reads CASTPRAVAFVTGELFF. In DNA, the CDR3 is TGTGCCAGCACCCCGAGGGCCGTCGCCTTCGTGACCGGGGAGCTGTTTTTT.

The sample holds many counts of this clonotype. V and J are TRBV28 and TRBJ2-1, with unresolved D. The CDR3 runs to 12 residues. V lost 3 bases and J 12 bases, leaving 12 bases between the germline ends. Germline loops: CDR1 MDHEN, CDR2 SYDVKM. The CDR3 sequence: CASSFNPERQFF. The CDR3 DNA reads TGTGCCAGCAGTTTCAACCCAGAAAGGCAGTTCTTC.

Only one count was recorded for this clonotype. The V and J genes are TRBV20-1 and TRBJ2-1; D is undetermined. Trimming stripped 5 bases from V and 9 bases from J, with 11 bases between. Germline CDR1 is DFQATT and CDR2 is SNEGSKA (reference sequence). The CDR3 contains 11 residues. The CDR3 DNA reads TGCAGTGCTTTGCTAGGGTTTGAGCAGTTCTTC. It encodes CSALLGFEQFF.

This clonotype has a count of ten or more. The chain combines TRBV12-3 or TRBV12-4 with TRBJ2-1; 13 nucleotides align to TRBD2. CDR3 length: 16 residues. J was trimmed by 4 bases and V by 5 bases; bases with no gene match: 5. CDR3 DNA sequence: TGTGCCAGCAGTCCACCGGGACTAGCGGGGTACAATGAGCAGTTCTTC. It is translated as CASSPPGLAGYNEQFF.

This clonotype was recorded many times. V is TRBV12-3 or TRBV12-4 and J is TRBJ1-2; weak D call: TRBD1 (5 bases). Trimming took off 0 bases at V and 0 bases at J, with 8 bases between the two ends. The CDR3 is made up of 15 amino acids. CDR3 amino acids: CASSLAGVANYGYTF. The CDR3 DNA sequence: TGTGCCAGCAGTTTAGCGGGGGTGGCTAACTATGGCTACACCTTC.

This clonotype was detected only a few times. The V and J genes are TRBV28 and TRBJ1-1, with D perhaps TRBD1 (5 bases). CDR3 size: 12 residues. The germline CDR1 and CDR2 sequences are MDHEN and SYDVKM. Trimming took off 6 bases at V and 1 base at J, with 6 bases between the two ends. In DNA form, the CDR3 reads TGTGCCAGCAGGGGGGAGAACACTGAAGCTTTCTTT. It specifies CASRGENTEAFF.

CDR3 DNA: TGTGCCATCATGTCGGGGAACTCCTACGAGCAGTACGTC. Amino acids: CAIMSGNSYEQYV. This chain joins TRBV10-3 and TRBJ2-7, with a possible D match to TRBD2 (5 bases). This CDR3 has 13 residues. Germline lookup yields CDR1 ENHRY and CDR2 SYGVKD. V dropped 7 bases and J dropped 0 bases, with 10 bases sitting between them.

This rearrangement joins TRBV5-1 to TRBJ1-1, with D possibly matching TRBD1 (5 bases). V was cut by 3 bases and J by 5 bases, with 23 bases left in between. This CDR3 spans 17 amino acids. Germline V lookup: CDR1 SGHRS, CDR2 YFSETQ. CDR3 nucleotides: TGCGCCAGCAGCTCCCTTCTAGGGCAGGGACGCGGTACTGAAGCTTTCTTT. This gives the protein CASSSLLGQGRGTEAFF.

The chain links TRBV5-1 to TRBJ2-1; D not resolved. Deletions cut 0 bases from V and 3 bases from J, with 13 bases between. The CDR3 has 16 residues. CDR1 SGHRS and CDR2 YFSETQ come from the germline V gene. Written as DNA, the CDR3 is TGCGCCAGCAGCTTGGGTCTCTCGATCGACTACAATGAGCAGTTCTTC. Its protein product is CASSLGLSIDYNEQFF.

This clonotype has only a few counts. The chain is built from TRBV6-1 and TRBJ1-5; D is possibly TRBD1 (6 bases). From germline, CDR1 is MNHNS and CDR2 SASEGT. The V end was cut by 9 bases, the J end by 5 bases, with 17 bases between. The CDR3 runs 14 residues. This chain's CDR3 is CASELDSRHQPQHF. As DNA, the CDR3 is TGTGCCAGTGAGCTGGACAGCCGACATCAGCCCCAGCATTTT.

The chain combines TRBV19 with TRBJ2-4; TRBD2 matches at 7 bases. Germline V gives CDR1 LNHDA, CDR2 SQIVND (reference sequence). CDR3 length equals 12 residues. J was trimmed by 5 bases and V by 8 bases; bases with no gene match: 3. CDR3 residues: CASGRGQNIQYF. The DNA of the CDR3 is TGTGCCAGTGGGAGGGGCCAAAACATTCAGTACTTC.

This clonotype was seen ten or more times. The rearrangement joins TRBV7-8 to TRBJ2-7; D gene unclear. CDR1 and CDR2 from the germline V gene are SGHVS and FQNEAQ. V gave up 5 bases and J gave up 2 bases, with 13 bases separating them. The CDR3 is 14 amino acids. The DNA of the CDR3 is TGTGCCAGCAGCCCCGTCGGGCTGCCCTACGAGCAGTACTTC. It codes for CASSPVGLPYEQYF. The variable domain in full, completed from reference TRBV7-8 and TRBJ2-7, reads GAGVSQSPRYKVAKRGQDVALRCDPISGHVSLFWYQQALGQGPEFLTYFQNEAQLDKSGLPSDRFFAERPEGSVSTLKIQRTQQEDSAVYLCASSPVGLPYEQYFGPGTRLTVT.